This T cell receptor beta chain is drawn from a study of blood T cell repertoires in COVID-19 (dated by TCRdb to the early 2020s). General notes on the study: Samples from collaborators originated in the United States, Italy and Spain and spanned both the acute and convalescent phases of COVID-19. Deeply sampled blood TCRbeta repertoires from subjects exposed to, actively infected with, or recovered from COVID-19 were included in the dataset. The repertoires were released in a freely available public database meant as a resource for research on the immune response to SARS-CoV-2. Where available, HLA class I and class II types were obtained from metadata supplied by the sample provider rather than from assay-based typing. Nearly every sample came with metadata listing a de-identified subject ID, COVID-19 status, age in years and sex. The samples were drawn from the first 160 participants of the ongoing ImmuneRACE study and from 1,254 subjects provided by 6 global collaborators. The material from the prospective study consisted of cDNA or gDNA derived from T cells, B-cell-depleted T cells, or PBMCs. What the work shows at the level of the full study, not this receptor alone: How much clinical and demographic metadata was included differed by source and by participant, and the metadata was provided uncurated.

Each collaborating institution followed its own protocols to collect whole blood in K2EDTA tubes. Collaborator samples were shipped for TCRbeta analysis as frozen whole blood, isolated PBMCs, or DNA extracted from either sample type. TCRbeta CDR3 regions were amplified from genomic DNA by means of the immunoSEQ Assay, a bias-controlled multiplex PCR. The authors' analysis ran thus. The number of nucleated cells in each sample was estimated from the amplification of reference gene primers within the assay. Sequence reads were collapsed and filtered to measure the absolute abundance of every unique TCRbeta CDR3 rearrangement. For each sample, productive Simpson clonality was calculated as the square root of Simpson's diversity index over productive rearrangements. In TCRdb, the immuneACCESS table is reduced to in-frame sequences with V and J assigned. These tables do not hold every clone; where another copy was compared, an unresolved V gene accounts for under half, and the others remain unexplained. V and J calls and clone size are those listed in that table; D and trimming were worked out from the DNA. The sample data list under 350,000 clones, and approximately 85% of these were observed just once. 6% to 9% of the sample comes from the top ten.

This clone has a single count. The antigen it recognizes is unknown. No much larger clone is present one base from it, and per-base qualities are unavailable. CDR1 and CDR2 are drawn from the germline V gene: SGHAT, FQNNGV. V loses 3 bases, J loses 0 bases, and the germline ends lie 8 bases apart. Spanning cysteine to phenylalanine, the CDR3 consists of 14 amino acids. This entry keeps only the CDR3 DNA: 42 bases, framed from base 1. The chain was built from TRBV11-2 and TRBJ1-2, with a tentative D gene TRBD1 over 5 matching bases. This receptor was taken from a human donor in a cohort sampled during active COVID-19. Sequenced material: peripheral blood. In nucleotide form, the sequence is TGTGCCAGCAGCTTGACAGCCGCTAACTATGGCTACACCTTC. Its protein reads: CASSLTAANYGYTF. When the CDR3 is completed using the reference TRBV11-2 and TRBJ1-2 genes on either side, the full variable domain is EAGVAQSPRYKIIEKRQSVAFWCNPISGHATLYWYQQILGQGPKLLIQFQNNGVVDDSQLPKDRFSAERLKGVDSTLKIQPAKLEDSAVYLCASSLTAANYGYTFGSGTRLTVV.